A selection of T cell receptor beta chains follows, all from one sample in a study of cytomegalovirus exposure and HLA in healthy donors. Assay: immunoSEQ multiplex PCR; the TCRdb copy retains only in-frame clones and omits some. The table lists around 190,000 clones, around 79% of them singletons. Input material: PBMCs. These receptors all come from a woman between 50 and 59 years old in good health and CMV-seronegative. CDR3s include the opening cysteine and the closing phenylalanine or tryptophan. D genes are given only for firm matches. Size tells how often a clone was seen (once, few, many) or the class of an expanded clone, and some rows leave it out.

j_call: TRBJ2-5
d_call: .
clone_size: .
v_call: TRBV7-2
cdr3_nt: TGTGCCAGCAGCATAGGAGGGGAGACCCAGTACTTC
cdr3_aa: CASSIGGETQYF

j_call: TRBJ2-7
d_call: TRBD1
clone_size: few
v_call: TRBV5-6
cdr3_nt: TGTGCCAGCAGGGGACAGCACTACGAGCAGTACTTC
cdr3_aa: CASRGQHYEQYF

j_call: TRBJ1-3
d_call: .
clone_size: .
v_call: TRBV11-2
cdr3_nt: TGTGCCAGCAGCTTATTGCCAGTCTCTGGAAACACCATATATTTT
cdr3_aa: CASSLLPVSGNTIYF

j_call: TRBJ2-5
d_call: TRBD1
clone_size: .
v_call: TRBV18
cdr3_nt: TGTGCCAGCTCACCACGACAGGGGCAGGAGACCCAGTACTTC
cdr3_aa: CASSPRQGQETQYF

j_call: TRBJ1-1
d_call: TRBD1
clone_size: .
v_call: TRBV7-2
cdr3_nt: TGTGCCAGCAGCTTAGGACAGGGTGCAGCTTTCTTT
cdr3_aa: CASSLGQGAAFF

j_call: TRBJ1-5
d_call: TRBD1
clone_size: .
v_call: TRBV27
cdr3_nt: TGTGCCAGCAGCCTACAGGGGAGCAATCAGCCCCAGCATTTT
cdr3_aa: CASSLQGSNQPQHF

j_call: TRBJ1-2
d_call: .
clone_size: .
v_call: TRBV4-1
cdr3_nt: TGCGCCAGCAGCCAAGAGTCAGGGGCGCGGGCGCTTTTCTCCTATGGCTACACCTTC
cdr3_aa: CASSQESGARALFSYGYTF

j_call: TRBJ1-1
d_call: .
clone_size: .
v_call: TRBV5-8
cdr3_nt: TGTGCCAGCAGGTCCACAGGAGGGACTGAAGCTTTCTTT
cdr3_aa: CASRSTGGTEAFF

j_call: TRBJ2-1
d_call: TRBD2
clone_size: .
v_call: TRBV7-9
cdr3_nt: TGTGCCAGCAGTACCGAGACCCCGGGACTAGCGGGCTACAATGAGCAGTTCTTC
cdr3_aa: CASSTETPGLAGYNEQFF

j_call: TRBJ1-1
d_call: TRBD1
clone_size: few
v_call: TRBV4-3
cdr3_nt: TGCGCCAGCAGCCATGGGACAGCGAACACTGAAGCTTTCTTT
cdr3_aa: CASSHGTANTEAFF

j_call: TRBJ1-2
d_call: .
clone_size: .
v_call: TRBV4-3
cdr3_nt: TGCGCCAGCAGCCAGTCCCAGGCTGCAGGCTACACCTTC
cdr3_aa: CASSQSQAAGYTF

j_call: TRBJ2-1
d_call: TRBD1
clone_size: once
v_call: TRBV5-6
cdr3_nt: TGTGCCAGCAGCTTGGTTTTCACCCAGGGGGCTCGGGAGCAGTTCTTC
cdr3_aa: CASSLVFTQGAREQFF

j_call: TRBJ1-4
d_call: .
clone_size: .
v_call: TRBV2
cdr3_nt: TGTGCCAGCAGTGAACCCTCAGGGATTAGTGAAAAACTGTTTTTT
cdr3_aa: CASSEPSGISEKLFF

j_call: TRBJ1-2
d_call: TRBD1
clone_size: .
v_call: TRBV18
cdr3_nt: TGTGCCAGCTCACCGTCCAGGGGGGATAACTATGGCTACACCTTC
cdr3_aa: CASSPSRGDNYGYTF

j_call: TRBJ2-5
d_call: TRBD2
clone_size: .
v_call: TRBV7-7
cdr3_nt: TGTGCTAGCAGCCAAGGACTAGCGGGGGGCCCGGCTCAGGAGACCCAGTACTTC
cdr3_aa: CASSQGLAGGPAQETQYF

j_call: TRBJ1-4
d_call: .
clone_size: .
v_call: TRBV11-2
cdr3_nt: TGTGCCAGCAGCTCCGGACACTCGCCGTCTAATGAAAAACTGTTTTTT
cdr3_aa: CASSSGHSPSNEKLFF

j_call: TRBJ2-3
d_call: .
clone_size: .
v_call: TRBV11-2
cdr3_nt: TGTGCCAGCAGCTTAGGAACGTCCGGGAGCCGCACAGATACGCAGTATTTT
cdr3_aa: CASSLGTSGSRTDTQYF

j_call: TRBJ2-7
d_call: .
clone_size: .
v_call: TRBV6-1
cdr3_nt: TGTGCCAGCAGTGAAGCGCACCCGAGGGTTCACGAGCAGTACTTC
cdr3_aa: CASSEAHPRVHEQYF

j_call: TRBJ1-4
d_call: .
clone_size: .
v_call: TRBV4-3
cdr3_nt: TGCGCCAGCAGCCAAGATGGGGGGAGAAATACTGGTGAAAAACTGTTTTTT
cdr3_aa: CASSQDGGRNTGEKLFF

j_call: TRBJ2-4
d_call: .
clone_size: .
v_call: TRBV28
cdr3_nt: TGTGCCAGCAGTTTGGAGGGGCCCTTCAAAAACATTCAGTACTTC
cdr3_aa: CASSLEGPFKNIQYF

j_call: TRBJ2-5
d_call: .
clone_size: .
v_call: TRBV14
cdr3_nt: TGTGCCAGCAGCCAAGATAAACAGCCTCAAGAGACCCAGTACTTC
cdr3_aa: CASSQDKQPQETQYF

j_call: TRBJ2-7
d_call: .
clone_size: .
v_call: TRBV28
cdr3_nt: TGTGCCAGCAGTTACGTCACCGGGACTGCCCGCGGCGAGCAGTACTTC
cdr3_aa: CASSYVTGTARGEQYF

j_call: TRBJ2-3
d_call: .
clone_size: .
v_call: TRBV6-1
cdr3_nt: TGTGCCAGCAGTGAAGCGAGGCGGGATAGCACAGATACGCAGTATTTT
cdr3_aa: CASSEARRDSTDTQYF

j_call: TRBJ2-7
d_call: TRBD1
clone_size: .
v_call: TRBV28
cdr3_nt: TGTGCCAGCAGGCGACAGGGGTCCTACGAGCAGTACTTC
cdr3_aa: CASRRQGSYEQYF

j_call: TRBJ2-5
d_call: .
clone_size: .
v_call: TRBV5-4
cdr3_nt: TGTGCCAGCAGCTTGCAGGATCAAGAGACCCAGTACTTC
cdr3_aa: CASSLQDQETQYF

j_call: TRBJ1-3
d_call: TRBD1
clone_size: .
v_call: TRBV18
cdr3_nt: TGTGCCAGCGGCCGGGACAGCTTTTCTGGAAACACCATATATTTT
cdr3_aa: CASGRDSFSGNTIYF

j_call: TRBJ2-1
d_call: TRBD2
clone_size: .
v_call: TRBV7-9
cdr3_nt: TGTGCCAGCAGCCCTACTAGCGGGAGTCCCCATGAGCAGTTCTTC
cdr3_aa: CASSPTSGSPHEQFF

j_call: TRBJ1-1
d_call: .
clone_size: once
v_call: TRBV7-8
cdr3_nt: TGTGCCAGCAGCTTCCCCCAGGGGCTTTCGAACACTGAAGCTTTCTTT
cdr3_aa: CASSFPQGLSNTEAFF